Listed here are 21 T cell receptor beta chains from one sample, sequenced in a study of CD8 T cells in Susac syndrome. The RNA input was roughly 0.45 to 1 ug, and it was reverse transcribed with random hexamers. One entry per CDR3 protein, called by TCRdb with MiXCR from the immunoSEQ multiplex PCR reads. The table records tens of thousands of distinct CDR3 sequences, approximately 95% of them present only once. Sequencing used CD8+ T cells from PBMCs. These receptors all stem from a human donor with Susac syndrome.

The V call is TRBV12-5, the J call TRBJ1-1; a possible D gene is TRBD1 (5 bases). This CDR3 is 14 amino acids long. Trimming pared 7 bases from V and 0 bases from J, leaving 12 bases between. The germline V gene has CDR1 LGHNT and CDR2 FRNRAP. CDR3 protein: CASATGGMNTEAFF. The CDR3 coding sequence is TGTGCTAGTGCCACCGGGGGAATGAACACTGAAGCTTTCTTT.

The rearrangement uses TRBV16 and TRBJ1-1; D unclear. Trimming took off 5 bases at V and 4 bases at J, with 8 bases between the two ends. Germline V gives CDR1 KGHSY, CDR2 FQNENV. The CDR3 has 12 residues. The CDR3 sequence is CASSKWGTEAFF. CDR3 bases: TGTGCCAGCAGCAAGTGGGGCACTGAAGCTTTCTTT.

The genes are TRBV5-6 and TRBJ1-1; 10 nucleotides agree with TRBD1. Per the germline V gene, CDR1 is SGHDT and CDR2 is YYEEEE. V shed 5 bases and J 5 bases; nucleotides not matched to a gene: 9. The CDR3 runs 15 residues. CDR3 nucleotides: TGTGCCAGCAGGGTCAAAGACAGGGGGCTAACTGAAGCTTTCTTT. This codes for CASRVKDRGLTEAFF.

V and J are TRBV20-1 and TRBJ2-1; D is unclear. CDR3 size: 14 residues. V was cut by 0 bases and J by 0 bases, with 6 bases left in between. Germline loops: CDR1 DFQATT, CDR2 SNEGSKA (reference sequence). The CDR3 coding sequence is TGCAGTGCTAGAGAGGGCAGCTCCTACAATGAGCAGTTCTTC. Its protein product is CSAREGSSYNEQFF.

CDR3 DNA sequence: TGCGCCAGCGTGGGGGACGTTTTAGCCAAAAACATTCAGTACTTC. This sequence encodes CASVGDVLAKNIQYF. This chain joins TRBV5-1 and TRBJ2-4; D possibly matches TRBD1 or TRBD2 (5 bases each). Germline V gene lookup returns CDR1 SGHRS and CDR2 YFSETQ. This CDR3 spans 15 amino acids. V was trimmed by 7 bases and J by 0 bases, leaving 14 bases between them.

V gene TRBV27 combines with J gene TRBJ2-1; D not certain. The germline V gene has CDR1 MNHEY and CDR2 SMNVEV (reference sequence). The CDR3 covers 14 residues. V lost 4 bases and J 4 bases, leaving 11 bases between the germline ends. The CDR3 reads CASSSPGLYNEQFF. The CDR3 nucleotides are TGTGCCAGCAGTTCCCCTGGCCTGTACAATGAGCAGTTCTTC.

The chain joins TRBV30 to TRBJ1-3, with D possibly TRBD1 on 6 matching bases. The CDR3 extends over 13 amino acids. In germline, CDR1 is GTSNPN, CDR2 SVGIG (reference sequence). V was pared by 1 base and J by 3 bases, with 7 bases between. CDR3 DNA sequence: TGTGCCTGGAGTGCAGGGGATGGAAACACCATATATTTT. This encodes CAWSAGDGNTIYF.

This clonotype was detected a few times. The chain has TRBV19 and TRBJ1-1; no definite D call. Looked up from germline, CDR1 is LNHDA and CDR2 is SQIVND (reference sequence). The V end was cut by 3 bases, the J end by 4 bases, with 3 bases between. CDR3 length equals 11 residues. CDR3 region: CASSIVTEAFF. The CDR3 coding sequence is TGTGCCAGTAGTATTGTCACTGAAGCTTTCTTT.

Written as DNA, the CDR3 is TGCAGCGTTGCCCCGGGGGAGGGTGGCTACACCTTC. Its protein product is CSVAPGEGGYTF. The J gene is TRBJ1-2, the V gene TRBV29-1, with TRBD1 as a possible D gene (5 bases). The V gene's germline CDR1 is SQVTM and CDR2 ANQGSEA. The CDR3 contains 12 residues. V was cut by 4 bases and J by 7 bases, with 13 bases left in between. The full variable domain, completed using reference TRBV29-1 and TRBJ1-2, is SAVISQKPSRDICQRGTSLTIQCQVDSQVTMMFWYRQQPGQSLTLIATANQGSEATYESGFVIDKFPISRPNLTFSTLTVSNMSPEDSSIYLCSVAPGEGGYTFGSGTRLTVV.

The chain combines TRBV7-9 with TRBJ2-1, with D possibly being TRBD2 (5 bases). Between the trimmed V and J ends, which lost 7 bases and 4 bases, there was a span of 11 bases. This CDR3 has 13 amino acids. Germline loops: CDR1 SEHNR, CDR2 FQNEAQ (reference sequence). The CDR3 DNA is TGTGCCAGCATAATGTCGGGATACAATGAGCAGTTCTTC. This translates into CASIMSGYNEQFF.

The CDR3 loop reads CASSFGGQNYEQYF. CDR3 nucleotide sequence: TGTGCCAGCAGTTTCGGGGGACAGAACTACGAGCAGTACTTC. V gene TRBV12-3 or TRBV12-4 combines with J gene TRBJ2-7, with D possibly matching TRBD1 (7 bases). The length of the CDR3 is 14 residues. Trimming shortened V by 3 bases and J by 3 bases, and 12 bases separated the two germline ends.

The genes are TRBV12-3 or TRBV12-4 and TRBJ2-2; no definite D call. Deletions cut 11 bases from V and 4 bases from J, with 5 bases between. The CDR3 runs to 10 residues. The DNA for the CDR3 is TGTGCCGTATCCACCGGGGAGCTGTTTTTT. Its protein product is CAVSTGELFF.

The CDR3 nucleotides read TGCAGCGTTGAGCCACCGGGGGATAATGAGCAGTTCTTC. Translation: CSVEPPGDNEQFF. The V call is TRBV29-1, the J call TRBJ2-1; the D gene is possibly TRBD2 (6 bases). Trimming took off 3 bases at V and 7 bases at J, with 13 bases between the two ends. The CDR3 extends over 13 amino acids. The V gene's germline CDR1 is SQVTM and CDR2 ANQGSEA.

The J gene is TRBJ2-1, the V gene TRBV5-1, with D unclear. Germline CDR1 and CDR2: SGHRS and YFSETQ. This CDR3 comprises 13 residues. Trimming removed 3 bases at V and 4 bases at J, with 8 bases between. The DNA for the CDR3 is TGCGCCAGCAGCTCTACTCAGTACAATGAGCAGTTCTTC. It yields the protein CASSSTQYNEQFF.

This chain joins TRBV9 and TRBJ1-1; 11 bases match TRBD1. The CDR3 spans 16 residues. V shed 4 bases, J shed 5 bases, and the junction held 10 bases outside the gene matches. The germline gives CDR1 SGDLS, CDR2 YYNGEE. The CDR3: CASSPRTGGALTEAFF. Here the CDR3 DNA reads TGTGCCAGCAGCCCTCGGACAGGGGGCGCGTTGACTGAAGCTTTCTTT. Full variable domain (missing parts from reference TRBV9 and TRBJ1-1): DSGVTQTPKHLITATGQRVTLRCSPRSGDLSVYWYQQSLDQGLQFLIQYYNGEERAKGNILERFSAQQFPDLHSELNLSSLELGDSALYFCASSPRTGGALTEAFFGQGTRLTVV.

The J gene is TRBJ2-1, the V gene TRBV11-2; TRBD2 matches 7 bases. This CDR3 contains 15 residues. Germline trimming cut 0 bases from V and 5 bases from J; bases unmatched to any gene: 4. Germline V gene data show CDR1 as SGHAT and CDR2 as FQNNGV. The CDR3 bases are TGTGCCAGCAGCTTAGATTACGGACTAGACAATGAGCAGTTCTTC. Protein product: CASSLDYGLDNEQFF. Based on the CDR3 plus reference TRBV11-2 and TRBJ2-1, the full variable domain is EAGVAQSPRYKIIEKRQSVAFWCNPISGHATLYWYQQILGQGPKLLIQFQNNGVVDDSQLPKDRFSAERLKGVDSTLKIQPAKLEDSAVYLCASSLDYGLDNEQFFGPGTRLTVL.

The chain links TRBV6-5 to TRBJ2-1, with a weak D call TRBD1 (6 bases). CDR1 MNHEY and CDR2 SVGAGI come from the germline V gene. The CDR3 consists of 13 residues. The ends were cut back, 5 bases at V and 7 bases at J, with 12 bases in the middle. DNA of the CDR3: TGTGCCAGCAGTCTAATCCAGGGGAATGAGCAGTTCTTC. It yields the protein CASSLIQGNEQFF.

The chain carries TRBV25-1 and TRBJ2-7, with 8 bases identical to TRBD2. Germline values: CDR1 MGHDK, CDR2 SYGVNS. The junction had 10 bases not matched to a gene; V was cut back by 10 bases and J by 2 bases. The CDR3 consists of 14 residues. CDR3 DNA: TGTGCCACCACCAACCGGGGGGGGCCCTACGAGCAGTACTTC. This gives the protein CATTNRGGPYEQYF.

The CDR3 nucleotides are TGCGCCAGCAGCTTGGTATCGGGGGGAAGCGATGGCTACACCTTC. This codes for CASSLVSGGSDGYTF. The chain carries TRBV5-1 and TRBJ1-2; TRBD1 might be the D (5 bases). The CDR3 loop spans 15 amino acids. Trimming cost V 0 bases and J 6 bases, with 15 bases left between them. CDR1 is SGHRS and CDR2 is YFSETQ in the germline V gene.

The chain has TRBV27 and TRBJ2-1; D unclear. Germline loops: CDR1 MNHEY, CDR2 SMNVEV (reference sequence). Trimming pared 2 bases from V and 4 bases from J, leaving 12 bases between. The CDR3 length is 15 residues. The DNA for the CDR3 is TGTGCCAGCAGTTTAAGGGTGGATGGTTACAATGAGCAGTTCTTC. Encoded protein: CASSLRVDGYNEQFF.

CDR3 sequence (DNA): TGTGCCAGCAGTTCTAGGGACGGCCAAGAGACCCAGTACTTC. Its protein is CASSSRDGQETQYF. The chain joins TRBV27 to TRBJ2-5, with D possibly called TRBD1 or TRBD2 (5 bases each). The length of the CDR3 is 14 residues. Trimming removed 4 bases from V and 1 base from J, with 10 bases in between. CDR1 is MNHEY, CDR2 SMNVEV, per germline (reference sequence).